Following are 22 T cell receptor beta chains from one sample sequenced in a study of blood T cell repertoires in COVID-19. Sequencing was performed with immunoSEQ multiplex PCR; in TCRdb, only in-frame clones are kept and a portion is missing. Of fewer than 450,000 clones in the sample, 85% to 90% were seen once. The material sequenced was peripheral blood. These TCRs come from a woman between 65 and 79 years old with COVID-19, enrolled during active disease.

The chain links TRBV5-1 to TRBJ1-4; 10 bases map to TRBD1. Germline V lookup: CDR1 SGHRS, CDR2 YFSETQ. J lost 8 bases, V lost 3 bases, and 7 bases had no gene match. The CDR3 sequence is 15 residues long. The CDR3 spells CASSSDRGLIEKLFF. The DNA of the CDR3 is TGCGCCAGCAGCTCCGACAGGGGGCTTATAGAAAAACTGTTTTTT.

The CDR3 sequence: CASSLFTSSYEQYF. CDR3 bases: TGCGCCAGCAGCCTTTTCACGAGCTCCTACGAGCAGTACTTC. The rearrangement joins TRBV5-1 to TRBJ2-7; no clear D gene. Trimming left V 4 bases short and J 0 bases short, with 11 bases between. Germline lookup yields CDR1 SGHRS and CDR2 YFSETQ. The CDR3 is 14 amino acids.

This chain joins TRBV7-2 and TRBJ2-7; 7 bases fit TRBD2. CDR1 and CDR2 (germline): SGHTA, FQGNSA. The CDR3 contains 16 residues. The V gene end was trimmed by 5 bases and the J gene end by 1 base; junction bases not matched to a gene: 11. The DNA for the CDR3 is TGTGCCAGCAGCGAAAGGGGACTACCCGATTCCTACGAGCAGTACTTC. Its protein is CASSERGLPDSYEQYF.

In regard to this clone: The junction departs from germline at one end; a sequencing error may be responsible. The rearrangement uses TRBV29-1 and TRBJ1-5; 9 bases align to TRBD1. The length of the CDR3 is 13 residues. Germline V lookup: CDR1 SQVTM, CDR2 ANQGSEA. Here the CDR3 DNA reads TGCAGCGTCACAGGGGGCCCTAATCAACCCCAGCATTTT. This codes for CSVTGGPNQPQHF.

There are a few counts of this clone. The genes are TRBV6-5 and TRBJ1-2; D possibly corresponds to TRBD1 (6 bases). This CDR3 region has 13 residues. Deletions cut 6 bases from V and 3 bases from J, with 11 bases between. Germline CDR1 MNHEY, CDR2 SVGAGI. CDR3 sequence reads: CASRQGSDYGYTF. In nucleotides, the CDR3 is TGTGCCAGCAGACAGGGTTCGGACTATGGCTACACCTTC.

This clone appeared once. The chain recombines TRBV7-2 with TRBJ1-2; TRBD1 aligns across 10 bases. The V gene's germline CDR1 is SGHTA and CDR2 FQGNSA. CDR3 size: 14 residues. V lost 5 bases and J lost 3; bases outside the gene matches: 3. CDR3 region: CASSHGTGDYGYTF. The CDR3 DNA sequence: TGTGCCAGCAGCCATGGGACAGGGGACTATGGCTACACCTTC.

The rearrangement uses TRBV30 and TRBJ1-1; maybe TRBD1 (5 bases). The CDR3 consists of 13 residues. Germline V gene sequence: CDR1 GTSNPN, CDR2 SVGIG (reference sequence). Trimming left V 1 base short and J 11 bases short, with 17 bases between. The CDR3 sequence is CAWSGSTGIDAFF. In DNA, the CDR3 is TGTGCCTGGAGTGGGTCCACAGGAATCGACGCTTTCTTT.

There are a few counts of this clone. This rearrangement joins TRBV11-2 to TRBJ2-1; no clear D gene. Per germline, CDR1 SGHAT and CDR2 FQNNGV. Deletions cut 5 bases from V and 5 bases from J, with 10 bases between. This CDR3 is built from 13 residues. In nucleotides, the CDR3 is TGTGCCAGCAGCCCCAGACTTGACAATGAGCAGTTCTTC. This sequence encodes CASSPRLDNEQFF.

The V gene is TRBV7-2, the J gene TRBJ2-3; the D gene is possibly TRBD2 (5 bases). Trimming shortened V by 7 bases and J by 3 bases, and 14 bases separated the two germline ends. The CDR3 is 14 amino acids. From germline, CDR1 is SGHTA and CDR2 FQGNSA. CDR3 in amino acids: CASTRRGLTDTQYF. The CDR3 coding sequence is TGTGCCAGCACAAGACGGGGTTTAACAGATACGCAGTATTTT.

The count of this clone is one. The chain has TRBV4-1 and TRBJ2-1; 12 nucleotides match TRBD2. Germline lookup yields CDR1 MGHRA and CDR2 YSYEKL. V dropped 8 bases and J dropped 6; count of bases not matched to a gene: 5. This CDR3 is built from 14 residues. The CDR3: CASRGLAGPNEQFF. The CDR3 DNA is TGCGCCAGCCGAGGACTAGCGGGACCCAATGAGCAGTTCTTC.

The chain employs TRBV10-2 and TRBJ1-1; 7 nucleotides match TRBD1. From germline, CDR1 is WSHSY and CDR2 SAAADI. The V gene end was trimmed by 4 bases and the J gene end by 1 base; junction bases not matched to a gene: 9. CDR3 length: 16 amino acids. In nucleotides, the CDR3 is TGCGCCAGCAGTGCAGGGGGGCGCGGAGGGAACACTGAAGCTTTCTTT. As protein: CASSAGGRGGNTEAFF.

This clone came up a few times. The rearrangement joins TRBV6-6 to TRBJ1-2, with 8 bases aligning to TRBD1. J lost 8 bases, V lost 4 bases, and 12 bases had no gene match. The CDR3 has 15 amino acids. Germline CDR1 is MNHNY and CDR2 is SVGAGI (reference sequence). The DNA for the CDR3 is TGTGCCAGCAGTTCCGGAGGACAGGGAAGGGCGGGCTACACCTTC. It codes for CASSSGGQGRAGYTF.

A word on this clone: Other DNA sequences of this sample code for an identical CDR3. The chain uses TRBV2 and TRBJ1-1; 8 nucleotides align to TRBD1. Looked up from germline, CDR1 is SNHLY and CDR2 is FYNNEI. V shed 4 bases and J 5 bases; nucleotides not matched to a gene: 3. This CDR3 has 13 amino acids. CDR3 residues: CASSVTGGTEAFF. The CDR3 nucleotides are TGTGCCAGCAGTGTCACAGGGGGTACTGAAGCTTTCTTT.

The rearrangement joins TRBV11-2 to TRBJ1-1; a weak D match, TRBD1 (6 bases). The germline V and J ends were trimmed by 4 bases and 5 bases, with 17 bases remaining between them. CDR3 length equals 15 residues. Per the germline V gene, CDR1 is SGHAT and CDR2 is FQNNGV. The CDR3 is CASSSENRELTEAFF. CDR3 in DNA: TGTGCCAGCAGCTCCGAAAACAGGGAGCTGACTGAAGCTTTCTTT.

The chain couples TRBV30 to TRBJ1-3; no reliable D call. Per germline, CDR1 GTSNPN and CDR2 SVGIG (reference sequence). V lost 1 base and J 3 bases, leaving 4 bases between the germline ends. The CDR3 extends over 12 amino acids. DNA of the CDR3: TGTGCCTGGAGTGAGAGTGGAAACACCATATATTTT. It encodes CAWSESGNTIYF.

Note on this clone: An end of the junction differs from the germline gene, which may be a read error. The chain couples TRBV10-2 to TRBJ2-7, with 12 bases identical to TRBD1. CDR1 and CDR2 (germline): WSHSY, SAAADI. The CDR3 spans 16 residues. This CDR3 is CASSDLGTGGANEQCF. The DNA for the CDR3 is TGCGCCAGCAGTGACTTAGGGACAGGGGGCGCGAACGAGCAGTGCTTC.

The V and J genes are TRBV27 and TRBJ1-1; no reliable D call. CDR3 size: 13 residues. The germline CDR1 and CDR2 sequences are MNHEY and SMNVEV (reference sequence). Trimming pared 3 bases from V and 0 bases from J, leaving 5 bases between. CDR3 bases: TGTGCCAGCAGTTTTAATCTGAACACTGAAGCTTTCTTT. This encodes CASSFNLNTEAFF.

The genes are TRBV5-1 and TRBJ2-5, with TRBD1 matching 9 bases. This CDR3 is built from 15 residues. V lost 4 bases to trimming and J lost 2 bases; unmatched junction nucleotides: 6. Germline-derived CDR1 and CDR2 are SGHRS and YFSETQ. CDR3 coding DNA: TGCGCCAGCAGCAGTCGGGGACAGGGACAAGAGACCCAGTACTTC. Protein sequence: CASSSRGQGQETQYF.

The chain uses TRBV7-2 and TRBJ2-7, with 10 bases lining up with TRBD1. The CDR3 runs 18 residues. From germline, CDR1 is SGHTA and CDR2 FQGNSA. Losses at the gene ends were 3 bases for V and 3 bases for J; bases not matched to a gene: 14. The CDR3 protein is CASSFRDRGKSGIYEQYF. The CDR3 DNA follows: TGTGCCAGCAGCTTCCGGGACAGGGGCAAGTCGGGTATCTACGAGCAGTACTTC.

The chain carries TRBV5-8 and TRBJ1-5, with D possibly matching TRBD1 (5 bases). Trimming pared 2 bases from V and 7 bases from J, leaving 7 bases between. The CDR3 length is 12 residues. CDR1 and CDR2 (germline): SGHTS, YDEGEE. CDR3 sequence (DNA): TGTGCCAGCAGCTTCCAGGGACAGCCCCAGCATTTT. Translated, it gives CASSFQGQPQHF.

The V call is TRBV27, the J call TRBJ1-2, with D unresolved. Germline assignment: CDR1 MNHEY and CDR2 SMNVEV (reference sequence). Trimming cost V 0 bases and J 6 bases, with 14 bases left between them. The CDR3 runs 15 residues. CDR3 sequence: CASSLSSGLGNGYTF. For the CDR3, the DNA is TGTGCCAGCAGTTTATCGAGCGGGTTGGGGAATGGCTACACCTTC.

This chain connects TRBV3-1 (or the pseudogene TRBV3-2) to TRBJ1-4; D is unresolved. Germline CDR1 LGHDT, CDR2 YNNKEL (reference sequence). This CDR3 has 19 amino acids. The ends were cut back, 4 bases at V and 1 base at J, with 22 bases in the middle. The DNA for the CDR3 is TGTGCCAGCAGCCTAGGCCTGGCGGCTCGGAAGGAAACTAATGAAAAACTGTTTTTT. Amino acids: CASSLGLAARKETNEKLFF.